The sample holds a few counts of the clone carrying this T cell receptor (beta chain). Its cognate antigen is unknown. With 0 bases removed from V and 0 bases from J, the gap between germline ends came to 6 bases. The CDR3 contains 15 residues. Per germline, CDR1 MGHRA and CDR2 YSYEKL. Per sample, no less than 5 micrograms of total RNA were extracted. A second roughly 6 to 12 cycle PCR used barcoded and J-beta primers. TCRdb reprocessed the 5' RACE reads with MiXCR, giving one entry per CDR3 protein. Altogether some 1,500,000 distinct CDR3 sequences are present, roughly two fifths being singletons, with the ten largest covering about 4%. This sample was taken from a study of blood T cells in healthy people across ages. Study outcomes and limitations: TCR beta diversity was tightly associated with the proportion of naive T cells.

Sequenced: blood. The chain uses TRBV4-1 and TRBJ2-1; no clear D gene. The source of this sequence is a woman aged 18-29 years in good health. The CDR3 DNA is TGCGCCAGCAGCCAAGATGGTGACTCCTACAATGAGCAGTTCTTC. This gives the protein CASSQDGDSYNEQFF.